This T cell receptor beta chain was identified in a study of OX40 agonist ivuxolimab in advanced cancers. The wider study: The dose-escalation cohort was over 65% male, with a mean age of about 56 years, ranging about 23 to 90. Study outcomes and limitations: Partial responders treated at 0.1-3.0 mg/kg exhibited clonal expansion among the lowest measured.

Between the trimmed V and J ends, which lost 2 bases and 5 bases, there was a span of 6 bases. Germline V gene lookup returns CDR1 MNHNY and CDR2 SVGAGI (reference sequence). The CDR3 totals 12 residues. This clone occurred once. Its antigen is currently unknown. TCRdb's table, derived via immunoSEQ multiplex PCR, lists solely in-frame clones and lacks some. The table includes fewer than 85,000 clones, around 86% detected once. V and J are TRBV6-6 and TRBJ1-2; D call uncertain. This specimen was CD4+ or CD8+ T cells sorted from blood, taken in a trial of the OX40 agonist ivuxolimab. The clonotype was recovered from an adult with an advanced solid tumor such as melanoma, head and neck, liver or kidney cancer. The CDR3 reads CASSYKVYGYTF. CDR3 DNA sequence: TGTGCCAGCAGTTACAAGGTTTATGGCTACACCTTC.